Included here is one T cell receptor beta chain sequence, with context. This sample was taken from a study of blood T cell repertoires in COVID-19. Looking at the study overall: Samples taken during acute and convalescent COVID-19 were collected in the United States, Italy and Spain. Sample material is recorded as cDNA or gDNA derived from T cells, B-cell-depleted T cells, or PBMCs.

Original analysis: It was from reference gene primer amplification that nucleated cell counts were estimated. Profiled with immunoSEQ multiplex PCR; TCRdb holds only in-frame clones, not every one. The V and J calls and clone size were taken over from that table, and D and trimming were inferred from the DNA. The table lists 75,000 to 95,000 clones, about 80% of them singletons. Germline assignment: CDR1 MDHEN and CDR2 SYDVKM. Trimming removed 7 bases from V and 1 base from J, with 14 bases in between. CDR3 size: 15 residues. The chain links TRBV28 to TRBJ1-5; tentatively, D is TRBD1 (6 bases). The sequence derives from a woman aged 40 to 50 with active or convalescent COVID-19. The sequenced sample consisted of peripheral blood. CDR3 nucleotide sequence: TGTGCCAGCATCCAACAGGGTTTAAGCAATCAGCCCCAGCATTTT. Its translation: CASIQQGLSNQPQHF.